The sequence of this T cell receptor (beta chain) was determined in a study of blood T cells in healthy people across ages. Study information: Per two T cells, template switching captured roughly one barcoded beta molecule.

It was with a sample-barcoded 5' primer and a J-beta primer mix that a second PCR of roughly 7 to 12 cycles was run. TCRdb fed the 5' RACE reads into MiXCR, producing one record per CDR3 protein. Seen here are around 870,000 distinct CDR3 sequences, about 30% observed once, and the top ten hold 15% to 20%. At least 6 micrograms of total RNA were extracted per sample. Trimming pared 3 bases from V and 3 bases from J, leaving 15 bases between. The CDR3 consists of 16 residues. Germline CDR1 is SGHTA and CDR2 is FQGNSA. This clonotype has only a few counts. The sample taken for sequencing was blood. The chain recombines TRBV7-2 with TRBJ1-3; TRBD1 is a possible D gene (5 bases). This TCR derives from a woman older than 75 in good health. In DNA, the CDR3 is TGTGCCAGCAGCTTGGGACTAGCTTTCAGTGGAAACACCATATATTTT. Amino acids: CASSLGLAFSGNTIYF.